The clone carrying this T cell receptor beta chain came up many times. Its antigen remains unidentified. Amplification yielded TCR beta CDR3 regions, with RNA transcripts as the source. TCR CDR3 underwent first-round RT-PCR with the HTBI primer set. TCRdb recomputed calls from the multiplex PCR reads with MiXCR, one row per CDR3 protein. There are roughly 800,000 distinct CDR3 sequences in the sample; roughly 37% occur only once, and around 10% lies in the top ten. Graves' hyperthyroidism without ophthalmopathy progression within 18 months was termed stable. Diagnosis of hyperthyroidism was new in patients aged 18 to 65, and its duration was under 2 months. This sample is drawn from a study of T cells in Graves' hyperthyroidism and ophthalmopathy. V was cut by 7 bases and J by 1 base, with 10 bases left in between. CDR1 is LNHDA, CDR2 SQIVND, per germline (reference sequence). There are 13 residues in the CDR3.

The study's findings and limits: Peripheral blood also featured most of the thyroid clonotypes expanded above 0.001.

Source material: blood. This clonotype was obtained from a man aged 18 to 29 with Graves' hyperthyroidism. V usage is TRBV19 and J usage is TRBJ1-1; D remains unclear. The CDR3 bases are TGTGCCAGTACCATGGGGAAGAACACTGAAGCTTTCTTT. This gives the protein CASTMGKNTEAFF.